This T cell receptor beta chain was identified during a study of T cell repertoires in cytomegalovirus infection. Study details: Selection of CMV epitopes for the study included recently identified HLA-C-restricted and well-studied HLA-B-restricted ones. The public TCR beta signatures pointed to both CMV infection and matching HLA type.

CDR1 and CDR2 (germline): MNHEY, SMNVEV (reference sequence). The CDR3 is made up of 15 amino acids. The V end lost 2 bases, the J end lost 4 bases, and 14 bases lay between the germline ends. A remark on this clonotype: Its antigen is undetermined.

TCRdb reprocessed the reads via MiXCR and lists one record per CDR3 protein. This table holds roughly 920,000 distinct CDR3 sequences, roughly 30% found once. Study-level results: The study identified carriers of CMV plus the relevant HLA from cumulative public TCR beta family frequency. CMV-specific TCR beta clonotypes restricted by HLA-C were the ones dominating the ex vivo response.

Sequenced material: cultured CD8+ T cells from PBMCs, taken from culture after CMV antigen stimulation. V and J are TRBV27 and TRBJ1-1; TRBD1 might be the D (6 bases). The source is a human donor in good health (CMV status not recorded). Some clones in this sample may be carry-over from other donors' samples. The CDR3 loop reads CASSLLGDKGTEAFF. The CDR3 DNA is TGTGCCAGCAGTTTACTGGGGGACAAGGGCACTGAAGCTTTCTTT.